The TCR beta chain under discussion was sequenced for a study of cytomegalovirus exposure and HLA in healthy donors. General study points: Common viral pathogens seemed, in a later analysis, to connect with several of the most significant clusters. Some highly shared sequence variants likely arose as a pipeline artifact.

As concerns this clone: No antigen is known for it.

The PCR used 60 Vbeta and 13 Jbeta primers. The method was immunoSEQ multiplex PCR; TCRdb's version includes in-frame clones alone and lacks a portion of them. The sample totals about 170,000 clones. The CDR3 totals 11 residues. Trimming pared 10 bases from V and 11 bases from J, leaving 16 bases between. Per the germline V gene, CDR1 is SGDLS and CDR2 is YYNGEE. The receptor comes from a young woman in good health and CMV-seropositive. The chain recombines TRBV9 with TRBJ1-3; D is uncertain. Specimen: PBMCs. The CDR3 loop is CAFPISGAIYF. The CDR3 DNA sequence: TGTGCCTTCCCTATCTCGGGTGCCATATATTTT.